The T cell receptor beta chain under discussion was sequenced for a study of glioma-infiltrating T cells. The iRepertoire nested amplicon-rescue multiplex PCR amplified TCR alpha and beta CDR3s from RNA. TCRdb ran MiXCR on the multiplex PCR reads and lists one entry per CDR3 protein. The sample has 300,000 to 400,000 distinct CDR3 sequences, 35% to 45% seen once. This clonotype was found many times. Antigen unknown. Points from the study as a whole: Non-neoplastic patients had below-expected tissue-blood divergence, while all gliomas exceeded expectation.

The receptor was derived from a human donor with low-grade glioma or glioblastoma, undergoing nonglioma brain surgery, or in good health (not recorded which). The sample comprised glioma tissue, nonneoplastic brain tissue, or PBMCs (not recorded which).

CDR3: CASKGTAYNEQFF. Here the CDR3 DNA reads TGTGCCAGCAAAGGGACAGCTTACAATGAGCAGTTCTTC. The chain links TRBV6-1 to TRBJ2-1; 7 nucleotides align to TRBD1. The V gene end was trimmed by 7 bases and the J gene end by 4 bases; junction bases not matched to a gene: 4. Germline CDR1 is MNHNS and CDR2 is SASEGT. This CDR3 contains 13 residues.